Listed here are 12 T cell receptor beta chains from one sample, sequenced in a study of blood T cell repertoires in COVID-19 (TCRdb year 2020). The library came from the immunoSEQ multiplex PCR assay. The source is immuneACCESS, and TCRdb retained only in-frame sequences with V and J called. Part of the clones is not carried over; for the studies checked, unresolved V genes explain less than half of this, and the remainder is unexplained. The sample table shows over 100,000 clones, and about 87% are seen once. The ten largest clonotypes hold 5.5% to 8% of the sample. Sequenced: peripheral blood. The receptors come from a woman between 45 and 65 years old with acute or convalescent COVID-19.

The V gene is TRBV28, the J gene TRBJ1-2; 7 bases agree with TRBD1. Germline V gives CDR1 MDHEN, CDR2 SYDVKM. The CDR3 sequence is 14 residues long. V was pared by 4 bases and J by 8 bases, with 10 bases of the junction left unmatched. CDR3 loop: CASSSLDRVSGYTF. In DNA, the CDR3 is TGTGCCAGCAGTTCCCTCGACAGGGTAAGCGGCTACACCTTC.

The V gene is TRBV30, the J gene TRBJ1-4; a weak D match, TRBD1 (5 bases). The V and J ends lost 0 bases and 10 bases respectively, with 18 bases between them. The CDR3 consists of 15 residues. Germline V gene sequence: CDR1 GTSNPN, CDR2 SVGIG (reference sequence). The CDR3 reads CAWSVLGSRRGKLFF. The CDR3 DNA sequence: TGTGCCTGGAGTGTACTAGGATCCCGGAGGGGAAAACTGTTTTTT.

This clone has just one count. The chain is built from TRBV5-4 and TRBJ2-3; TRBD2 agrees at 8 bases. Germline-derived CDR1 and CDR2 are SGHNT and YYREEE (reference sequence). The CDR3 has 17 residues. V gave up 4 bases and J gave up 4 bases; unmatched junction bases: 14. CDR3 in DNA: TGTGCCAGCAGCCCCGGTGTGAGTAGCGGGGTAGCAGATACGCAGTATTTT. It encodes CASSPGVSSGVADTQYF. Filled out from reference TRBV5-4 and TRBJ2-3, the complete variable domain reads ETGVTQSPTHLIKTRGQQVTLRCSSQSGHNTVSWYQQALGQGPQFIFQYYREEENGRGNFPPRFSGLQFPNYSSELNVNALELDDSALYLCASSPGVSSGVADTQYFGPGTRLTVL.

The chain is built from TRBV5-1 and TRBJ1-2; 10 bases map to TRBD1. Per the germline V gene, CDR1 is SGHRS and CDR2 is YFSETQ. The junction had 3 bases not matched to a gene; V was cut back by 2 bases and J by 8 bases. The CDR3 has 13 amino acids. The CDR3 protein is CASSLGTGVGYTF. As DNA, the CDR3 is TGCGCCAGCAGCTTAGGGACAGGGGTAGGCTACACCTTC.

The chain is built from TRBV19 and TRBJ1-2; TRBD1 aligns across 9 bases. With 5 bases clipped from V and 8 bases from J, the junction kept 15 bases outside the gene matches. Per the germline V gene, CDR1 is LNHDA and CDR2 is SQIVND (reference sequence). The CDR3 is 16 residues long. The CDR3 coding sequence is TGTGCCAGTAGTTTACCCCAACAGGGGGCAAGACGAGGCTACACCTTC. Translated, it gives CASSLPQQGARRGYTF.

The chain recombines TRBV12-3 or TRBV12-4 with TRBJ1-3; D ambiguous. V lost 3 bases, J lost 4 bases, and 4 bases lay in between. There are 12 residues in the CDR3. CDR3 bases: TGTGCCAGCAGTTTCAGGGGAAACACCATATATTTT. It is translated as CASSFRGNTIYF.

This rearrangement joins TRBV30 to TRBJ2-5; 13 nucleotides match TRBD2. The CDR3 length is 14 residues. Per germline, CDR1 GTSNPN and CDR2 SVGIG (reference sequence). CDR3 loop: CATSGGARQETQYF. CDR3 DNA sequence: TGTGCTACTAGCGGGGGGGCAAGGCAAGAGACCCAGTACTTC.

The V gene is TRBV7-2, the J gene TRBJ2-1; 7 bases line up with TRBD2. The CDR3 contains 18 residues. V dropped 2 bases and J dropped 6; count of bases not matched to a gene: 16. CDR1 is SGHTA and CDR2 is FQGNSA in the germline V gene. The CDR3 reads CASSLRPPGSGVFNEQFF. The CDR3 region has the DNA TGTGCCAGCAGCTTAAGGCCCCCGGGGAGCGGGGTCTTCAATGAGCAGTTCTTC.

The chain recombines TRBV6-4 with TRBJ2-3, with TRBD2 identical over 9 bases. Germline V gene data show CDR1 as MRHNA and CDR2 as SNTAGT. V was clipped by 0 bases and J by 6 bases; unmatched bases: 7. The CDR3 extends over 16 amino acids. CDR3 coding DNA: TGTGCCAGCAGTGACTCGAGGCGGGGGGGCCGTGATACGCAGTATTTT. Translating it yields CASSDSRRGGRDTQYF.

The chain carries TRBV6-5 and TRBJ1-1; 8 bases align to TRBD1. Looked up from germline, CDR1 is MNHEY and CDR2 is SVGAGI. The CDR3 loop spans 14 amino acids. V lost 8 bases to trimming and J lost 4 bases; unmatched junction nucleotides: 9. The CDR3 coding sequence is TGTGCCAGCCCTTTGACAGGGGATGGCACTGAAGCTTTCTTT. Translating gives CASPLTGDGTEAFF.

This chain joins TRBV30 and TRBJ1-2, with TRBD1 identical over 7 bases. Per germline, CDR1 GTSNPN and CDR2 SVGIG (reference sequence). Trimming at V came to 3 bases and at J to 6 bases, leaving 10 bases not matched to a gene. This CDR3 is built from 14 residues. CDR3 bases: TGTGCCTGGAGCGACAGGGCGAGAAGGAATGGCTACACCTTC. Protein: CAWSDRARRNGYTF.

The rearrangement links TRBV6-5 to TRBJ2-7; D is undetermined. Trimming took 0 bases from V and 4 from J, leaving 10 bases between them. Looked up from germline, CDR1 is MNHEY and CDR2 is SVGAGI. The CDR3 runs 14 residues. For the CDR3, the DNA is TGTGCCAGCAGTTACTCGAGAGCACAGTACGAGCAGTACTTC. Translation gives CASSYSRAQYEQYF.